The 15 T cell receptor beta chains below all came from one sample that was sequenced in a study of T cells in localized non-small cell lung cancer. TCRdb keeps only in-frame clones here, not all; method: immunoSEQ multiplex PCR. The sample holds about 43,000 clones, roughly 90% seen once. The specimen comprised PBMCs, sampled before any cancer treatment. The receptors here all came from a woman aged 35-75 years with stage II lung adenocarcinoma.

V is TRBV27 and J is TRBJ2-7; 10 nucleotides agree with TRBD1. Germline V gives CDR1 MNHEY, CDR2 SMNVEV (reference sequence). Trimming took 3 bases from V and 5 from J; bases not matched to a gene: 10. This CDR3 region has 16 residues. DNA of the CDR3: TGTGCCAGCAGTTTCTTAGGGACAGGGGCAATCGACGAGCAGTACTTC. This translates into CASSFLGTGAIDEQYF.

This rearrangement joins TRBV5-4 to TRBJ1-2; the match to TRBD1 covers 10 bases. CDR3 size: 17 residues. Per the germline V gene, CDR1 is SGHNT and CDR2 is YYREEE (reference sequence). V was clipped by 0 bases and J by 1 base; unmatched bases: 6. The CDR3 DNA follows: TGTGCCAGCAGCTTGGGGTTGGGACAGGGGAATAACTATGGCTACACCTTC. This codes for CASSLGLGQGNNYGYTF.

Only one count was recorded for this clone. A junction boundary mismatches the germline segment, possibly from a read error. The chain joins TRBV4-2 to TRBJ2-1; 13 nucleotides agree with TRBD2. Germline lookup yields CDR1 LGHNA and CDR2 YNFKEQ. This CDR3 is 18 amino acids long. For the CDR3, the DNA is TGTGCCAGCAGCCGTGCCTTAAGACTAGCGGGAGGCTACAGTGAGCAGTTCTTC. Translating gives CASSRALRLAGGYSEQFF.

This chain joins TRBV6-5 and TRBJ1-2; 9 bases map to TRBD1. Germline CDR1 reads MNHEY; CDR2 reads SVGAGI. V lost 6 bases, J lost 5 bases, and 4 bases stayed unmatched. The CDR3 has 13 residues. Written as DNA, the CDR3 is TGTGCCAGCAGGACAGGGGGAGGATATGGCTACACCTTC. Translated: CASRTGGGYGYTF.

V is TRBV19 and J is TRBJ2-2, with 8 bases aligning to TRBD1. V shed 6 bases, J shed 3 bases, and the junction held 6 bases outside the gene matches. Germline loops: CDR1 LNHDA, CDR2 SQIVND (reference sequence). The length of the CDR3 is 15 residues. The CDR3 sequence: CASSQGQGYTGELFF. In DNA, the CDR3 is TGTGCCAGTAGCCAAGGACAGGGTTACACCGGGGAGCTGTTTTTT. The complete variable domain, with remaining parts taken from reference TRBV19 and TRBJ2-2, reads DGGITQSPKYLFRKEGQNVTLSCEQNLNHDAMYWYRQDPGQGLRLIYYSQIVNDFQKGDIAEGYSVSREKKESFPLTVTSAQKNPTAFYLCASSQGQGYTGELFFGEGSRLTVL.

The rearrangement links TRBV19 to TRBJ1-1, with 9 bases fitting TRBD1. The CDR3 runs 15 residues. Looked up from germline, CDR1 is LNHDA and CDR2 is SQIVND (reference sequence). V lost 6 bases to trimming and J lost 4 bases; unmatched junction nucleotides: 9. The CDR3 spells CASRQIQGARTEAFF. As DNA, the CDR3 is TGTGCCAGTAGGCAAATACAGGGGGCGCGCACTGAAGCTTTCTTT. The full variable domain, rest sourced from reference TRBV19 and TRBJ1-1, is DGGITQSPKYLFRKEGQNVTLSCEQNLNHDAMYWYRQDPGQGLRLIYYSQIVNDFQKGDIAEGYSVSREKKESFPLTVTSAQKNPTAFYLCASRQIQGARTEAFFGQGTRLTVV.

The V call is TRBV6-1, the J call TRBJ1-1; D possibly corresponds to TRBD1 (6 bases). This CDR3 comprises 13 residues. The V gene's germline CDR1 is MNHNS and CDR2 SASEGT. Trimming removed 6 bases from V and 3 bases from J, with 11 bases in between. CDR3 loop: CASSEQGYTEAFF. CDR3 sequence (DNA): TGTGCCAGCAGCGAACAGGGTTACACTGAAGCTTTCTTT.

By its share, this clone is medium-sized. The gene calls are TRBV27 and TRBJ2-7, with 9 positions matching TRBD1. Germline CDR1 is MNHEY and CDR2 is SMNVEV (reference sequence). V trimming: 2 bases; J trimming: 7 bases; junction bases outside the gene matches: 3. The length of the CDR3 is 13 residues. CDR3 sequence reads: CASSLTGGAEQYF. In DNA, the CDR3 is TGTGCCAGCAGTTTAACAGGGGGCGCAGAGCAGTACTTC.

The rearrangement uses TRBV19 and TRBJ2-7; D ambiguous. V was clipped by 2 bases and J by 3 bases, with 11 bases between them. Germline CDR1 LNHDA, CDR2 SQIVND (reference sequence). This CDR3 is built from 14 residues. In DNA, the CDR3 is TGTGCCAGTAGTATATACGGAGAGGTCTACGAGCAGTACTTC. The encoded protein is CASSIYGEVYEQYF.

V and J are TRBV5-1 and TRBJ2-3; possibly TRBD2 for D (6 bases). The CDR3 extends over 13 amino acids. V lost 5 bases and J 2 bases, leaving 9 bases between the germline ends. CDR1 is SGHRS, CDR2 YFSETQ, per germline. CDR3 bases: TGCGCCAGCAGACCGGGGGTCACAGATACGCAGTATTTT. Translation: CASRPGVTDTQYF.

This clone is a singleton in its sample. This rearrangement joins TRBV19 to TRBJ1-1; D gene ambiguous. From germline, CDR1 is LNHDA and CDR2 SQIVND (reference sequence). The CDR3 consists of 14 residues. V lost 0 bases and J 3 bases, leaving 8 bases between the germline ends. CDR3 amino acids: CASSIDDSYTEAFF. The CDR3 coding sequence is TGTGCCAGTAGTATAGATGACTCCTACACTGAAGCTTTCTTT.

The chain combines TRBV7-6 with TRBJ2-5, with 13 bases identical to TRBD2. The V gene end was trimmed by 4 bases and the J gene end by 5 bases; junction bases not matched to a gene: 7. CDR3 length: 16 amino acids. Germline V gene sequence: CDR1 SGHVS, CDR2 FNYEAQ. In nucleotides, the CDR3 is TGTGCCAGCAGCTCCTGGACTAGCGGGAGACGGGAGACCCAGTACTTC. Its translation: CASSSWTSGRRETQYF.

The chain recombines TRBV7-9 with TRBJ1-5; D might be TRBD1 (5 bases). The germline V gene encodes CDR1 SEHNR and CDR2 FQNEAQ (reference sequence). This CDR3 contains 17 residues. V shed 1 base and J shed 0 bases, with 13 bases lying between them. The CDR3 spells CASSLGSGPLSNQPQHF. In nucleotides, the CDR3 is TGTGCCAGCAGCTTAGGATCGGGACCTCTTAGCAATCAGCCCCAGCATTTT.

The genes are TRBV19 and TRBJ2-2, with D tentatively TRBD1 (6 bases). The germline gives CDR1 LNHDA, CDR2 SQIVND (reference sequence). V was cut by 5 bases and J by 7 bases, with 20 bases left in between. This CDR3 is built from 16 residues. CDR3 sequence reads: CASSPTGSERRGELFF. The CDR3 DNA reads TGTGCCAGTAGTCCCACAGGGTCGGAGCGCCGCGGGGAGCTGTTTTTT.

The CDR3 region is CASSLEDLRGTEAFF. CDR3 in DNA: TGTGCCAGCAGCTTAGAGGACCTCCGCGGCACTGAAGCTTTCTTT. The rearrangement joins TRBV7-6 to TRBJ1-1; D is unresolved. CDR3 length: 15 residues. Germline V CDR1 and CDR2: SGHVS, FNYEAQ. V lost 1 base and J lost 4, with 13 bases in between.